These 20 T cell receptor beta chains were sequenced from one sample in a study of siplizumab effects on memory and regulatory T cells. Sequencing was performed with immunoSEQ multiplex PCR; in TCRdb, only in-frame clones are kept and a portion is missing. The table records some 56,000 clones, about 98% of them present only once. Sequencing was carried out using naive CD8+ T cells sorted from blood. The receptors here all came from a human donor in good health.

This chain's CDR3 is CASNAQTGTMDVGELFF. In DNA form, the CDR3 reads TGTGCCAGCAACGCCCAAACCGGGACTATGGATGTCGGGGAGCTGTTTTTT. V is TRBV28 and J is TRBJ2-2; TRBD2 aligns across 7 bases. The V segment lost 7 bases and the J segment 7 bases; nucleotides outside the gene matches: 18. CDR3 length: 17 amino acids. Germline V CDR1 and CDR2: MDHEN, SYDVKM.

The V and J genes are TRBV5-6 and TRBJ2-4; a possible D gene is TRBD2 (5 bases). CDR3 length equals 18 residues. V was clipped by 0 bases and J by 0 bases, with 16 bases between them. CDR1 and CDR2 (germline): SGHDT, YYEEEE. This CDR3 is CASSLAGSGGLAKNIQYF. DNA for the CDR3: TGTGCCAGCAGCTTGGCGGGGTCGGGCGGTCTAGCCAAAAACATTCAGTACTTC. The variable domain in full, completed from reference TRBV5-6 and TRBJ2-4, reads DAGVTQSPTHLIKTRGQQVTLRCSPKSGHDTVSWYQQALGQGPQFIFQYYEEEERQRGNFPDRFSGHQFPNYSSELNVNALLLGDSALYLCASSLAGSGGLAKNIQYFGAGTRLSVL.

This chain connects TRBV28 to TRBJ1-4; 9 nucleotides line up with TRBD1. Germline V lookup: CDR1 MDHEN, CDR2 SYDVKM. There are 14 residues in the CDR3. V gave up 5 bases and J gave up 8 bases; unmatched junction bases: 6. Here the CDR3 reads CASSHRGRREKLFF. The CDR3 DNA is TGTGCCAGCAGTCACAGGGGGCGTAGGGAAAAACTGTTTTTT.

The chain employs TRBV19 and TRBJ2-1; no reliable D call. V dropped 3 bases and J dropped 2 bases, with 11 bases sitting between them. Germline CDR1 and CDR2: LNHDA and SQIVND (reference sequence). CDR3 length equals 15 residues. The CDR3 loop is CASSIVLGPYNEQFF. CDR3 DNA: TGTGCCAGTAGTATCGTCCTTGGCCCCTACAATGAGCAGTTCTTC.

V is TRBV7-8 and J is TRBJ1-5; D is unresolved. The length of the CDR3 is 14 residues. Germline V lookup: CDR1 SGHVS, CDR2 FQNEAQ. The V gene lost 2 bases and the J gene lost 6 bases, with 11 bases spanning the gap. The CDR3 DNA sequence: TGTGCCAGCAGCTTAAGGCGAGGCTTTCAGCCCCAGCATTTT. This sequence encodes CASSLRRGFQPQHF.

The gene calls are TRBV29-1 and TRBJ2-7; tentatively, D is TRBD1 (7 bases). Per the germline V gene, CDR1 is SQVTM and CDR2 is ANQGSEA. The ends were cut back, 4 bases at V and 0 bases at J, with 16 bases in the middle. The CDR3 contains 15 residues. In nucleotides, the CDR3 is TGCAGCGTTGGCCCGATGCGGGACAGCTCCTACGAGCAGTACTTC. Translating gives CSVGPMRDSSYEQYF.

V and J are TRBV29-1 and TRBJ2-5; 8 positions agree with TRBD2. The J segment lost 7 bases and the V segment lost 6 bases, leaving 13 bases of the junction unmatched. The CDR3 runs 14 residues. Germline CDR1 reads SQVTM; CDR2 reads ANQGSEA. In nucleotides, the CDR3 is TGCAGCGTAGGTAGCGGGATGGATGTTGGGACCCAGTACTTC. As protein: CSVGSGMDVGTQYF. The full variable domain, completed using reference TRBV29-1 and TRBJ2-5, is SAVISQKPSRDICQRGTSLTIQCQVDSQVTMMFWYRQQPGQSLTLIATANQGSEATYESGFVIDKFPISRPNLTFSTLTVSNMSPEDSSIYLCSVGSGMDVGTQYFGPGTRLLVL.

This sequence joins TRBV13 and TRBJ2-1; the D gene could be TRBD1 or TRBD2 (5 bases each). CDR3 length: 14 amino acids. V was shortened by 0 bases and J by 9 bases, with 12 bases between the two germline ends. The germline V gene has CDR1 PRHDT and CDR2 FYEKMQ (reference sequence). The CDR3 DNA reads as TGTGCCAGCAGCTTAGGCCAGGGTGGGGGTGAGCAGTTCTTC. Translation: CASSLGQGGGEQFF.

The chain combines TRBV4-1 with TRBJ1-5; weak D call: TRBD1 (6 bases). Germline V gene sequence: CDR1 MGHRA, CDR2 YSYEKL. Trimming removed 1 base from V and 1 base from J, with 17 bases in between. The CDR3 covers 18 residues. In DNA, the CDR3 is TGCGCCAGCAGCCAAGTCCCTACAGGGAACCCGAGCAATCAGCCCCAGCATTTT. Residues: CASSQVPTGNPSNQPQHF.

This chain uses TRBV21-1 with TRBJ1-3; the table gives TRBD1 as D, unverified against the DNA. TRBV21-1 is recorded as a pseudogene. The CDR3 is 16 residues long. The CDR3 is CASSARQGATGNTIYF. In nucleotides, the CDR3 is TGTGCCAGCAGCGCCCGACAGGGGGCAACTGGAAACACCATATATTTT.

The CDR3 region is CASSEGWTNEQFF. The CDR3 coding sequence is TGTGCCAGCAGTGAAGGCTGGACAAATGAGCAGTTCTTC. The chain joins TRBV2 to TRBJ2-1; weak D call: TRBD1 (5 bases). Trimming left V 1 base short and J 7 bases short, with 8 bases between. The CDR3 totals 13 residues. Germline CDR1 SNHLY, CDR2 FYNNEI.

The rearrangement links TRBV27 to TRBJ2-7; 12 bases match TRBD2. The junction had 9 bases not matched to a gene; V was cut back by 5 bases and J by 7 bases. Germline CDR1 and CDR2: MNHEY and SMNVEV (reference sequence). The CDR3 consists of 15 residues. The CDR3 is CASSQRTSGIWEQYF. CDR3 nucleotide sequence: TGTGCCAGCAGTCAGAGGACTAGCGGGATATGGGAGCAGTACTTC.

The chain uses TRBV27 and TRBJ1-1, with D uncertain. CDR1 and CDR2 (germline): MNHEY, SMNVEV (reference sequence). With 2 bases removed from V and 1 base from J, the gap between germline ends came to 5 bases. The CDR3 loop spans 13 amino acids. This chain's CDR3 is CASSLKGNTEAFF. In DNA, the CDR3 is TGTGCCAGCAGTTTAAAGGGGAACACTGAAGCTTTCTTT.

The V call is TRBV6-5, the J call TRBJ2-7, with D possibly TRBD2 on 5 matching bases. V was clipped by 0 bases and J by 5 bases, with 11 bases between them. The CDR3 loop spans 14 amino acids. The germline CDR1 and CDR2 sequences are MNHEY and SVGAGI. CDR3 coding DNA: TGTGCCAGCAGTTACTCGATGAGAGGGAACGAGCAGTACTTC. It translates to CASSYSMRGNEQYF.

The chain employs TRBV27 and TRBJ2-7, with 7 bases lining up with TRBD1. This CDR3 is built from 14 residues. Germline CDR1 is MNHEY and CDR2 is SMNVEV (reference sequence). The trim removed 4 bases at V and 3 bases at J, leaving 6 bases unmatched. The CDR3 nucleotides read TGTGCCAGCAGTTCTCTACAGGGGTACTACGAGCAGTACTTC. It translates to CASSSLQGYYEQYF.

The rearrangement uses TRBV7-9 and TRBJ2-5; a possible D gene is TRBD2 (5 bases). CDR3 length: 15 residues. Germline V CDR1 and CDR2: SEHNR, FQNEAQ (reference sequence). V gave up 4 bases and J gave up 1 base, with 13 bases separating them. The CDR3 protein is CASSSARGIQETQYF. The CDR3 DNA follows: TGTGCCAGCAGCTCCGCCCGGGGAATCCAAGAGACCCAGTACTTC.

This clone was counted once. V usage is TRBV14 and J usage is TRBJ2-1; no clear D gene. The V gene lost 2 bases and the J gene lost 4 bases, with 15 bases spanning the gap. Germline CDR1 is SGHDN and CDR2 is FVKESK. This CDR3 has 16 amino acids. The CDR3 DNA follows: TGTGCCAGCAGCCAATGGGAAAATCCGGCTTACAATGAGCAGTTCTTC. This translates into CASSQWENPAYNEQFF. The whole variable domain, remainder taken from reference TRBV14 and TRBJ2-1, is EAGVTQFPSHSVIEKGQTVTLRCDPISGHDNLYWYRRVMGKEIKFLLHFVKESKQDESGMPNNRFLAERTGGTYSTLKVQPAELEDSGVYFCASSQWENPAYNEQFFGPGTRLTVL.

This clone was seen a single time. The chain recombines TRBV27 with TRBJ2-7, with D maybe TRBD2 (6 bases). In germline, CDR1 is MNHEY, CDR2 SMNVEV (reference sequence). V lost 7 bases to trimming and J lost 2 bases, with 18 bases between them. The length of the CDR3 is 15 residues. CDR3 region: CASTSWRSGTYEQYF. The CDR3 nucleotides are TGTGCCAGCACCTCGTGGCGTAGCGGAACCTACGAGCAGTACTTC.

The genes are TRBV9 and TRBJ2-3; D might be TRBD1 or TRBD2, each matching 5 bases. The CDR3 runs to 16 residues. CDR1 and CDR2 (germline): SGDLS, YYNGEE. Trimming left V 0 bases short and J 4 bases short, with 15 bases between. Here the CDR3 reads CASSVGQGPIPDTQYF. The CDR3 nucleotides are TGTGCCAGCAGCGTAGGCCAGGGACCCATCCCAGATACGCAGTATTTT.

J is TRBJ2-1 and V is TRBV2, with TRBD2 as a possible D gene (7 bases). The CDR3 length is 13 residues. V was pared by 5 bases and J by 12 bases, with 17 bases between. The V gene's germline CDR1 is SNHLY and CDR2 FYNNEI. The CDR3 region is CASSPSGGGMQFF. CDR3 nucleotides: TGTGCCAGCAGTCCCTCGGGGGGCGGGATGCAGTTCTTC.